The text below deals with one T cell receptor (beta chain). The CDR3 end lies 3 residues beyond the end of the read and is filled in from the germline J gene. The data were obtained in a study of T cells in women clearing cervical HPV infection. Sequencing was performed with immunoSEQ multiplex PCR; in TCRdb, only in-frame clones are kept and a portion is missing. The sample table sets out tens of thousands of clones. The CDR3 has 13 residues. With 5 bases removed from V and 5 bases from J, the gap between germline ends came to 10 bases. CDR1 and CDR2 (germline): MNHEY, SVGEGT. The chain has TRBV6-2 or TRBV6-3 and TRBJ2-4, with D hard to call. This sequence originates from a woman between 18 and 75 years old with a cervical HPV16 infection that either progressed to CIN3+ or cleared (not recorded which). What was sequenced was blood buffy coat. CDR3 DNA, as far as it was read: TGTGCCAGCAGTCTTCCGGTGGAAAACATT. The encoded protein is CASSLPVENI. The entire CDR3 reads CASSLPVENIQYF.